Below are 20 T cell receptor beta chains sequenced from a single sample in a study of blood T cell repertoires in COVID-19. The repertoire was sequenced with immunoSEQ multiplex PCR; TCRdb's copy has only in-frame clones and lacks some. This table has 150,000 to 200,000 clones, roughly nine tenths appearing once. The sequenced sample consisted of peripheral blood. These receptors all stem from an older woman with acute or convalescent COVID-19.

V and J are TRBV9 and TRBJ2-3; 12 bases are shared with TRBD1. With 2 bases clipped from V and 4 bases from J, the junction kept 8 bases outside the gene matches. The CDR3 has 17 amino acids. Germline lookup yields CDR1 SGDLS and CDR2 YYNGEE. The CDR3 coding sequence is TGTGCCAGCAGCGTCGACGCTGGGACAGGGGGCTCAGATACGCAGTATTTT. It codes for CASSVDAGTGGSDTQYF.

V gene TRBV10-1 combines with J gene TRBJ2-4; D perhaps matches TRBD1 (8 bases). The CDR3 consists of 17 residues. V was pared by 2 bases and J by 0 bases, with 14 bases between. CDR1 is WNHNN and CDR2 is SYGVQD in the germline V gene (reference sequence). Written as DNA, the CDR3 is TGCGCCAGCAGTGAGGGACAGGGAGGGCTAGCCAAAAACATTCAGTACTTC. Translation: CASSEGQGGLAKNIQYF.

The rearrangement links TRBV6-1 to TRBJ2-1, with a weak D call TRBD2 (5 bases). The germline V gene has CDR1 MNHNS and CDR2 SASEGT. The CDR3 sequence is 16 residues long. Trimming cost V 3 bases and J 4 bases, with 16 bases left between them. In DNA, the CDR3 is TGTGCCAGCAGTGAGCAGCGGAACGTTCCGTACAATGAGCAGTTCTTC. Its translation: CASSEQRNVPYNEQFF.

The V call is TRBV11-3, the J call TRBJ2-5, with TRBD2 matching over 12 bases. The CDR3 is 18 amino acids. Per the germline V gene, CDR1 is SGHNT and CDR2 is YENEEA. J was trimmed by 1 base and V by 3 bases; bases with no gene match: 9. The DNA for the CDR3 is TGTGCCAGCAGCTTCCCTTCTGGGACTAGCGGGCCCCAAGAGACCCAGTACTTC. Translation gives CASSFPSGTSGPQETQYF.

The CDR3 loop reads CASSITGTTSGYTF. CDR3 sequence (DNA): TGTGCCAGTAGTATAACCGGGACAACGAGTGGCTACACCTTC. The chain links TRBV19 to TRBJ1-2, with D maybe TRBD1 (6 bases). Germline CDR1 reads LNHDA; CDR2 reads SQIVND (reference sequence). This CDR3 is 14 amino acids long. Between the trimmed V and J ends, which lost 2 bases and 7 bases, there was a span of 14 bases.

The table lists this clone with a count of one. V is TRBV5-1 and J is TRBJ2-3; TRBD2 aligns across 10 bases. The CDR3 extends over 15 amino acids. Germline trimming cut 2 bases from V and 6 bases from J; bases unmatched to any gene: 6. Germline loops: CDR1 SGHRS, CDR2 YFSETQ. The CDR3 nucleotides are TGCGCCAGCAGCTTAATAGCGGGGGGCCGGGATACGCAGTATTTT. As protein: CASSLIAGGRDTQYF.

This sequence joins TRBV3-1 (or the pseudogene TRBV3-2) and TRBJ2-2, with TRBD1 matching 7 bases. Losses at the gene ends were 7 bases for V and 5 bases for J; bases not matched to a gene: 7. This CDR3 region has 14 residues. Germline V gene sequence: CDR1 LGHDT, CDR2 YNNKEL (reference sequence). In DNA form, the CDR3 reads TGTGCCAGCAACGGACAGGCGGCGACCGGGGAGCTGTTTTTT. Translating it yields CASNGQAATGELFF.

The chain couples TRBV7-2 to TRBJ2-3; tentative D call: TRBD1 (6 bases). Deletions cut 0 bases from V and 5 bases from J, with 12 bases between. Germline V gene sequence: CDR1 SGHTA, CDR2 FQGNSA. The CDR3 is made up of 15 amino acids. In DNA form, the CDR3 reads TGTGCCAGCAGCTTAGCGCAAGACAGGCGAGATACGCAGTATTTT. This sequence encodes CASSLAQDRRDTQYF.

DNA for the CDR3: TGTGCCAGCAGTTTTCAGGGGTATGGCTACACCTTC. It translates to CASSFQGYGYTF. The gene calls are TRBV12-3 or TRBV12-4 and TRBJ1-2, with D perhaps TRBD1 (6 bases). Trimming left V 3 bases short and J 5 bases short, with 7 bases between. The CDR3 length is 12 residues.

This chain uses TRBV7-9 with TRBJ1-1; D is unclear. The CDR3 loop spans 13 amino acids. From germline, CDR1 is SEHNR and CDR2 FQNEAQ (reference sequence). Trimming took 5 bases from V and 0 from J, leaving 7 bases between them. CDR3 in DNA: TGTGCCAGCAGCCGTGAGATGAACACTGAAGCTTTCTTT. As protein: CASSREMNTEAFF.

J is TRBJ2-5 and V is TRBV5-4; TRBD1 matches at 10 bases. This CDR3 comprises 13 residues. Germline CDR1 is SGHNT and CDR2 is YYREEE (reference sequence). The trim removed 6 bases at V and 4 bases at J, leaving 3 bases unmatched. CDR3 protein: CASKDRGRETQYF. DNA for the CDR3: TGTGCCAGCAAAGACAGGGGGCGAGAGACCCAGTACTTC.

The V gene is TRBV11-3, the J gene TRBJ2-6; 8 bases fit TRBD1. Germline CDR1 and CDR2: SGHNT and YENEEA. The V segment lost 3 bases and the J segment 4 bases; nucleotides outside the gene matches: 2. The CDR3 has 15 amino acids. The CDR3 here is CASSFRGPGANVLTF. The CDR3 DNA reads TGTGCCAGCAGCTTCAGGGGGCCCGGGGCCAACGTCCTGACTTTC.

The chain has TRBV28 and TRBJ1-1, with a tentative D call TRBD1 (5 bases). V lost 6 bases, J lost 5 bases, and 10 bases lay in between. Germline V gene sequence: CDR1 MDHEN, CDR2 SYDVKM. The CDR3 totals 12 residues. CDR3: CASRIGATEAFF. The CDR3 nucleotides are TGTGCCAGCAGAATAGGGGCAACTGAAGCTTTCTTT.

V usage is TRBV29-1 and J usage is TRBJ1-4, with D unresolved. The CDR3 has 12 amino acids. The V gene's germline CDR1 is SQVTM and CDR2 ANQGSEA. Trimming shortened V by 7 bases and J by 3 bases, and 9 bases separated the two germline ends. For the CDR3, the DNA is TGCAGCGCCGGTGGAGCTAATGAAAAACTGTTTTTT. It encodes CSAGGANEKLFF.

This CDR3 reads CASSPPTGAPDEAFF. CDR3 bases: TGTGCCAGCAGCCCCCCGACAGGGGCCCCCGATGAAGCTTTCTTT. V usage is TRBV5-6 and J usage is TRBJ1-1; the match to TRBD1 covers 8 bases. The germline V gene has CDR1 SGHDT and CDR2 YYEEEE. V was clipped by 4 bases and J by 7 bases; unmatched bases: 12. The CDR3 extends over 15 amino acids.

The J gene is TRBJ2-7, the V gene TRBV28, with a weak D call TRBD2 (6 bases). CDR3 length: 13 amino acids. Germline V gene lookup returns CDR1 MDHEN and CDR2 SYDVKM. Trimming removed 6 bases from V and 4 bases from J, with 13 bases in between. In DNA, the CDR3 is TGTGCCAGCAGCCCCGGGGGTCAGTACGAGCAGTACTTC. Its protein product is CASSPGGQYEQYF.

In this sample, this clone turned up a few times. The V call is TRBV7-2, the J call TRBJ2-1; no definite D call. The germline V and J ends were trimmed by 2 bases and 4 bases, with 6 bases remaining between them. Per germline, CDR1 SGHTA and CDR2 FQGNSA. This CDR3 has 13 residues. The CDR3 bases are TGTGCCAGCAGCTTAAACATATACAATGAGCAGTTCTTC. Encoded protein: CASSLNIYNEQFF.

The chain is built from TRBV3-1 (or the pseudogene TRBV3-2) and TRBJ2-7; D remains unclear. The V end lost 0 bases, the J end lost 5 bases, and 14 bases lay between the germline ends. Germline lookup yields CDR1 LGHDT and CDR2 YNNKEL (reference sequence). This CDR3 is built from 15 residues. The CDR3 DNA reads as TGTGCCAGCAGCCAAGATCTGGTGGCCCTTGACGAGCAGTACTTC. Translation gives CASSQDLVALDEQYF.

V usage is TRBV10-2 and J usage is TRBJ2-5; no clear D gene. The V gene lost 2 bases and the J gene lost 6 bases, with 10 bases spanning the gap. This CDR3 is 13 amino acids long. Germline V gene sequence: CDR1 WSHSY, CDR2 SAAADI. CDR3 sequence (DNA): TGCGCCAGCAGTGAGGATGGTGGGCAGACCCAGTACTTC. It specifies CASSEDGGQTQYF.

The V and J genes are TRBV27 and TRBJ2-2, with a tentative D call TRBD2 (5 bases). V shed 7 bases and J shed 4 bases, with 7 bases lying between them. This CDR3 is built from 12 residues. Germline values: CDR1 MNHEY, CDR2 SMNVEV (reference sequence). CDR3 sequence reads: CASKRGTGELFF. CDR3 DNA: TGTGCCAGCAAACGGGGCACCGGGGAGCTGTTTTTT.